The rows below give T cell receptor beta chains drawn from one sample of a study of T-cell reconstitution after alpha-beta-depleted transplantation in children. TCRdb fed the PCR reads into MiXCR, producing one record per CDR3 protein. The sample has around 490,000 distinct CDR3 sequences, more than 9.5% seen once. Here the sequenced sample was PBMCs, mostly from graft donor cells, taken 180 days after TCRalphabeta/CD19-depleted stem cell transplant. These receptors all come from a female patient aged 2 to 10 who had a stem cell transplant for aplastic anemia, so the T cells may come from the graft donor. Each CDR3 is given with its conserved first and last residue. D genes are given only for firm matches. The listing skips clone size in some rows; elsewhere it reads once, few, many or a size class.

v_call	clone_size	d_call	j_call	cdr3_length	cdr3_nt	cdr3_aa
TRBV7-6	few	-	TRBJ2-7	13	TGTGCCAGCAGCTTTGACCCCTCTCAGGAGCAGTACTTC	CASSFDPSQEQYF
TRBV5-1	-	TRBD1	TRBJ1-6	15	TGCGCCAGCAGCTTGGGGGACAGGGCCAATTCACCCCTCCACTTT	CASSLGDRANSPLHF
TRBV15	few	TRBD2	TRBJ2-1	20	TGTGCCACCAGCAGAGATCCCCGGACTAGCAAACTCCTACGCGACAATGAGCAGTTCTTC	CATSRDPRTSKLLRDNEQFF
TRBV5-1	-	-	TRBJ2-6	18	TGCGCCAGCAGCTTGGCTGCAGGGATCAACTCTGGGGCCAACGTCCTGACTTTC	CASSLAAGINSGANVLTF
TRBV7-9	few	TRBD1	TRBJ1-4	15	TGTGCCAGCAGCTTAGGTCAGGGGGAGGTTGAAAAACTGTTTTTT	CASSLGQGEVEKLFF
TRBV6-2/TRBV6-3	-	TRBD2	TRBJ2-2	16	TGTGCCAGCAGTTACGGGCGAGCGGGAGTTTTCGGGGAGCTGTTTTTT	CASSYGRAGVFGELFF
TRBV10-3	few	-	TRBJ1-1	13	TGTGCCATCAGATGGGGGGATTACACTGAAGCTTTCTTT	CAIRWGDYTEAFF
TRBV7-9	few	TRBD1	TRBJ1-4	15	TGTGCCAGCAGCTCGGTGACAGGGTTTAATGAAAAACTGTTTTTT	CASSSVTGFNEKLFF
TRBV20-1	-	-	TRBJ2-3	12	TGCAGTGCTAGACTCGTCACAGATACGCAGTATTTT	CSARLVTDTQYF
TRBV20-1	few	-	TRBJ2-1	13	TGCAGTGCTAGGAGGTGGCTAGGCAATGAGCAGTTCTTC	CSARRWLGNEQFF
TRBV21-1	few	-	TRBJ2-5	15	TGTGCCAGCAGGCCAATTGAGACATGGCAAGAGACCCAGTACTTC	CASRPIETWQETQYF
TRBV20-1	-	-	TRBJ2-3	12	TGCAGTGCTAGAGATGGGACTCCCACGCAGTATTTT	CSARDGTPTQYF
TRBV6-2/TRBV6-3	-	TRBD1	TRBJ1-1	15	TGTGCCAGCAGTTCTGGGGGACAGGGGAGGACTGAAGCTTTCTTT	CASSSGGQGRTEAFF
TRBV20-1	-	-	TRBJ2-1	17	TGCTGCGCTAGACCCGGGGCCCAATTGAACGGCTACAATGAGCAGTTCTTC	CCARPGAQLNGYNEQFF
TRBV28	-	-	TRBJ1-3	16	TGTGCCAGCAGTTTAGCCCCGTTAGGGCCTGGAAACACCATATATTTT	CASSLAPLGPGNTIYF
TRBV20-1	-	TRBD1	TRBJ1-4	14	TGCAGTGCTAGAAAACAGGGGGCCCGGGAAAAACTGTTTTTT	CSARKQGAREKLFF
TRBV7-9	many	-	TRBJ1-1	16	TGTGCCAGCAGAGGATTTGGGTCAGACAGGTACACTGAAGCTTTCTTT	CASRGFGSDRYTEAFF
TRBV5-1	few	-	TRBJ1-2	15	TGCGCCAGCAGCTTGTATTTGGGGGATTTCTATGGCTACACCTTC	CASSLYLGDFYGYTF
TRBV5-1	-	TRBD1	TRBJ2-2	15	TGCGCCAGCAGCGGGACAGGGGCGAACACCGGGGAGCTGTTTTTT	CASSGTGANTGELFF
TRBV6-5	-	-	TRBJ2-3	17	TGTGCCAGCAGTTACTCGGGCGGTTGGACTAGCACAGATACGCAGTATTTT	CASSYSGGWTSTDTQYF
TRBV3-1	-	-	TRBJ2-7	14	TGTGCCAGCAGCCAAGATTGGTTTTCTAACGAGCAGTACTTC	CASSQDWFSNEQYF
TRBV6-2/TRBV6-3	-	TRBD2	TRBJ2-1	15	TGTGCCAGCAGTTATCGGCTAGCGGGCAACAATGAGCAGTTCTTC	CASSYRLAGNNEQFF
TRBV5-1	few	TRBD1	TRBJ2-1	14	TGCGCCAGCAGCGACCGGGACAGGGGACGGCGGCAGTTCTTC	CASSDRDRGRRQFF
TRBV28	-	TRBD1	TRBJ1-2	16	TGTGCCAGCCGGGACAGGGCCTACTTTCCAAACTATGGCTACACCTTC	CASRDRAYFPNYGYTF
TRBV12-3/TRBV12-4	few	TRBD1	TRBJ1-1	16	TGTGCCAGCAGCGGGGGACAGGGGGCTCTTACCCGTCGAGCTTTCTTT	CASSGGQGALTRRAFF
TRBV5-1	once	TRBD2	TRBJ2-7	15	TGCGCCAGCAGCGGACTAGCGGGAGGGAGAAGCGAGCAGTACTTC	CASSGLAGGRSEQYF
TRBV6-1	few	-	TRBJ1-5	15	TGTGCCAGCAAGCCCGACAGGTCTAGCAATCAGCCCCAGCATTTT	CASKPDRSSNQPQHF
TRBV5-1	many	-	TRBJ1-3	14	TGCGCCAGCAGCTTGGAAGGGACTGGAAACACCATATATTTT	CASSLEGTGNTIYF
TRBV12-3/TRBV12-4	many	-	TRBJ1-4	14	TGTGCCAGCAGTTTAAAGGGTTTGCGCGAAAAACTGTTTTTT	CASSLKGLREKLFF
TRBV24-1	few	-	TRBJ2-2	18	TGTGCCACCAGCGCTCCGGGAAGTGGGCAGGTAGACACCGGGGAGCTGTTTTTT	CATSAPGSGQVDTGELFF
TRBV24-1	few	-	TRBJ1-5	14	TGTGCCACCAGTGAGAGGGTTGATTTACAGCCCCAGCATTTT	CATSERVDLQPQHF
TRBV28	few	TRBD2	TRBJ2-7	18	TGTGCCAGCAGAGGAGGGGATCCGGGACTAGCGGGAGTGGGCGAGCAGTACTTC	CASRGGDPGLAGVGEQYF
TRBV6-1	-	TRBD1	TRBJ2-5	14	TGTGCCAGCGGCCCAGGGGGCAGGCAAGAGACCCAGTACTTC	CASGPGGRQETQYF
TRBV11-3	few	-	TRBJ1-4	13	TGTGCCAGCACCAACCGGGGGCGGGAAAAACTGTTTTTT	CASTNRGREKLFF
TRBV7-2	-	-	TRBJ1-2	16	TGTGCCAGCAGCTTAGCGTCACACACGATCTTCTATGGCTACACCTTC	CASSLASHTIFYGYTF
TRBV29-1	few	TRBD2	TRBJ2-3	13	TGCAGAGCGGGGAGCGGGAGGGGAGGTACGCAGTATTTT	CRAGSGRGGTQYF
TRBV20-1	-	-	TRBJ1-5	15	TGCAGTGCTAGAACTAGGCCCAACGGCAATCAGCCCCAGCATTTT	CSARTRPNGNQPQHF
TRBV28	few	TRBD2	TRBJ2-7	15	TGTGCCAGCAGGGCGGGACTAGCGGGAGACTACGAGCAGTACTTC	CASRAGLAGDYEQYF
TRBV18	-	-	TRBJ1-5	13	TGTGCCAGCTCACCGGACCAAAATCAGCCCCAGCATTTT	CASSPDQNQPQHF
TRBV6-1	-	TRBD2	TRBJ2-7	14	TGTGCCAGCAGGCTTAGCGGGAGAGTCTACGAGCAGTACTTC	CASRLSGRVYEQYF
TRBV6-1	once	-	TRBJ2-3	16	TGTGCCAGCAGGGCCCCGAGTATTACCCGCACAGATACGCAGTATTTT	CASRAPSITRTDTQYF
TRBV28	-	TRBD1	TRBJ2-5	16	TGTGCCAGCAGTTCATTCACAGGGGTTTCAGGAGAGACCCAGTACTTC	CASSSFTGVSGETQYF
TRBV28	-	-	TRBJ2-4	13	TGTGCCAGCCGGACGGGCGGGACGCCCATTCAGTACTTC	CASRTGGTPIQYF
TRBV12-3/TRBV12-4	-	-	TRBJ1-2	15	TGTGCCAGCAGTTTAGTGGCCAGGGATGTCTATGGCTACACCTTC	CASSLVARDVYGYTF
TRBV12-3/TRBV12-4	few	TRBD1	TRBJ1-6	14	TGTGCCAGCAGTTTTGACAGGGGTAGTTCACCCCTCCACTTT	CASSFDRGSSPLHF
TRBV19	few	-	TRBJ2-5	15	TGTGCCAGTAGTCACTTCCTGGGAACCGGTGAGACCCAGTACTTC	CASSHFLGTGETQYF
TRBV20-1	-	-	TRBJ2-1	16	TGCAGTGCTAGAGATCTTCGTTCTCAGTACCCTAATGAGCAGTTCTTC	CSARDLRSQYPNEQFF
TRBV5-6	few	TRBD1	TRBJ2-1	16	TGTGCCAGCAGCTTGTTCTGGGACAGGAGAGTCAATGAGCAGTTCTTC	CASSLFWDRRVNEQFF
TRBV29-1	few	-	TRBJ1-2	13	TGCAGCGTCGTAATTAAGGAAGGAAATGGCTACACCTTC	CSVVIKEGNGYTF
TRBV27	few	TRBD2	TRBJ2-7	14	TGTGCCAGCAGACGCCCGGCGGGAGGGCTCGAGCAGTACTTC	CASRRPAGGLEQYF